Described below is a single T cell receptor beta chain sequence and its context. Its antigen remains unknown. The germline CDR1 and CDR2 sequences are KGHSH and LQKENI. The CDR3 extends over 14 amino acids. J was trimmed by 3 bases and V by 2 bases; bases with no gene match: 3. These data belong to a study of cytomegalovirus exposure and HLA in healthy donors. Study-wide points: CMV antigen specificity of a few CMV-associated chains was confirmed in vitro.

Only in-frame clones appear in the TCRdb table, and some are missing; sequencing was by immunoSEQ multiplex PCR. The sample has approximately 58,000 clones; roughly 90% are singletons. The chain is built from TRBV18 and TRBJ1-1; 7 bases match TRBD1. This sequence was found in a woman aged 25 to 45 in good health and CMV-seronegative. Specimen: PBMCs. This CDR3 is CASSPTTGDTEAFF. CDR3 in DNA: TGTGCCAGCTCACCAACAACAGGGGACACTGAAGCTTTCTTT.